This TCR beta chain appears in the sequencing data of a study of cytomegalovirus exposure and HLA in healthy donors. Study-level findings and limits: Generally TCR sequences proved uncommon, though certain public TCRs appeared in numerous donors. Most of the TCR beta V segments (in an earlier analysis) were productive either about 87% or about 30% of the time. Only CMV serostatus was available as immune exposure information. Specificity for CMV antigens was confirmed in vitro for a few of the CMV-associated chains.

V trimming: 4 bases; J trimming: 6 bases; junction bases outside the gene matches: 15. Germline V gives CDR1 SGHRS, CDR2 YFSETQ. The CDR3 is 17 residues long. This clone was recorded a few times. Its antigen remains unknown. The PCR contained 60 Vbeta and 13 Jbeta primers. The table came from immunoSEQ multiplex PCR; TCRdb's copy has only in-frame clones and leaves some out. The sample lists 200,000 to 250,000 clones, just over 75% occurring once. The sequencing input was PBMCs. The J gene is TRBJ2-1, the V gene TRBV5-1, with TRBD2 matching 8 bases. This TCR derives from a man between 18 and 29 years old in good health and CMV-seronegative. This CDR3 reads CASSAHFLAGAINEQFF. Here the CDR3 DNA reads TGCGCCAGCAGCGCCCATTTCCTAGCGGGCGCCATCAATGAGCAGTTCTTC.